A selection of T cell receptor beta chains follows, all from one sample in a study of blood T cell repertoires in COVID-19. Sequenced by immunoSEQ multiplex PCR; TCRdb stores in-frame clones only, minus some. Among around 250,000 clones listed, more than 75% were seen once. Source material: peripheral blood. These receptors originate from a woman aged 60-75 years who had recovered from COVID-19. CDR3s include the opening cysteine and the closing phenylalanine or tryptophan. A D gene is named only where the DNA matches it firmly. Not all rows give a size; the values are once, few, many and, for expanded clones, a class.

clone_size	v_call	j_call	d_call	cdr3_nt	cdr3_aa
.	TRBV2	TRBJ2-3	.	TGTGCCAGCAGTGGACAGCTCAGCACAGATACGCAGTATTTT	CASSGQLSTDTQYF
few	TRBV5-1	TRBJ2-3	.	TGCGCCAGTTCACAGGTCACAGATACGCAGTATTTT	CASSQVTDTQYF
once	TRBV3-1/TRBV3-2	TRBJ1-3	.	TGTGCCAGCAGCCAAGATTGGGGCCAGGGCTCTGGAAACACCATATATTTT	CASSQDWGQGSGNTIYF
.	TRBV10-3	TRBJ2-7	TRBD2	TGTGCCATCACCCCTAACTTAAGCGGGGGACGATACGAGCAGTACTTC	CAITPNLSGGRYEQYF
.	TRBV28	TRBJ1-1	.	TGTGCCAGCAGTCCGCCCTTCACAGGGACAACTGAAGCTTTCTTT	CASSPPFTGTTEAFF
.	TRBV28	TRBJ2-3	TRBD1	TGTGCCAGCAGTCCCATAAGACAGGGGATAGGCGCAGATACGCAGTATTTT	CASSPIRQGIGADTQYF
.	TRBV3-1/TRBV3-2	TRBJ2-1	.	TGTGCCAGCAGCCGCCTGCAGGGCGGGGGCGCGGATGAGCAGTTCTTC	CASSRLQGGGADEQFF
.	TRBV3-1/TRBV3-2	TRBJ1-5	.	TGTGCCACCGGGGGGAACAATCAGCCCCAGCATTTT	CATGGNNQPQHF
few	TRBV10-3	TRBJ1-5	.	TGTGCCATCAGTGCAAACCCCTTAGTGGAGGAACAACATTTT	CAISANPLVEEQHF
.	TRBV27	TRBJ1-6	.	TGTGCCAGCTGTTTGGGGGGTTCCCTAATTCCACCCCTCCACTTT	CASCLGGSLIPPLHF
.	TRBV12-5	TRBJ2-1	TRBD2	TGTGCTAGTGGTTTGGTACGGCTAGCGGGGGGCACCTCGGGGGACAATGAGCAGTTCTTC	CASGLVRLAGGTSGDNEQFF
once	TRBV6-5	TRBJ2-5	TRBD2	TGTGCCAGCAGTTGGACGGGGGGGCGGAAGACCCAGTACTTC	CASSWTGGRKTQYF
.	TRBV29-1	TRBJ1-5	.	TGCAGCGTTGAGTTTGGGACTAACAATCAGCCCCAGCATTTT	CSVEFGTNNQPQHF
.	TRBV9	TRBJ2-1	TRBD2	TGTGCCAGCAGCGTAGCGGCTAGCGGATTATACAATGAGCAGTTCTTC	CASSVAASGLYNEQFF
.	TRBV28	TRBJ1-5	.	TGTGCCAGCACCCCGCGGTGGCAGCCCCAGCATTTT	CASTPRWQPQHF
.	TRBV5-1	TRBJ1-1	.	TGCGCCAGCAGCTTGGGACCTAGGGGAACTGAAGCTTTCTTT	CASSLGPRGTEAFF
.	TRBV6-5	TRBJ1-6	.	TGTGCCAGCAGGCGCGGGGTAGGCAAATCACCCCTCCACTTT	CASRRGVGKSPLHF
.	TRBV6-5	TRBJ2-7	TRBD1	TGTGCCAGCAGTAACCGAAGGGACAGCTACGAGCAGTACTTC	CASSNRRDSYEQYF
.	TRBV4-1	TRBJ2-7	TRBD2	TGCGCCAGCAGCCTAACCGGGACTAGCGGGGAAATCTCCTACGAGCAGTACTTC	CASSLTGTSGEISYEQYF
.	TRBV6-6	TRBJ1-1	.	TGTGCCAGCAGTTTTCCCAGGGTAATGAACACTGAAGCTTTCTTT	CASSFPRVMNTEAFF
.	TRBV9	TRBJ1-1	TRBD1	TGTGCCAGCAGCGTACTCGACAGGGAGAACACTGAAGCTTTCTTT	CASSVLDRENTEAFF
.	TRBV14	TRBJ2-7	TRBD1	TGTGCCAGCAGCCAAGCCCCGGGACAGCGTTACGAGCAGTACTTC	CASSQAPGQRYEQYF
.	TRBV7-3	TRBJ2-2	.	TGTGCCAGCAGCTCGCGGACGGGAGCGAACACCGGGGAGCTGTTTTTT	CASSSRTGANTGELFF
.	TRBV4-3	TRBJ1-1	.	TGCGCCAGCAGCCTGGGGCCGAACACTGAAGCTTTCTTT	CASSLGPNTEAFF
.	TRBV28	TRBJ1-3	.	TGTGCCAGCAGTTTACAGGGACAAACCACCATATATTTT	CASSLQGQTTIYF
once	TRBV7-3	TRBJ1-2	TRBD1	TGTGCCAGCAGCATAACCGACAGGGACTTTTATGGCTACACCTTC	CASSITDRDFYGYTF
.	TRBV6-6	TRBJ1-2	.	TGTGCCAGCAGTTACGGGGGGGCGAGCTATGGCTACACCTTC	CASSYGGASYGYTF
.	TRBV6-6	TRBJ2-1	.	TGTGCCAGCACCCTACTCGACAAATCTGAGCAGTTCTTC	CASTLLDKSEQFF
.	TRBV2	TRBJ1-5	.	TGTGCCAGCAAAGCGGGGCCTAGGGATCAGCCCCAGCATTTT	CASKAGPRDQPQHF
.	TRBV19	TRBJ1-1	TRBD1	TGTGCCAGTAGTAGTAACAGGGGGGACACTGAAGCTTTCTTT	CASSSNRGDTEAFF
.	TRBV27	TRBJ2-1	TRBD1	TGTGCCAGCAGCCCGGGACAGGGGTTCTACAATGAGCAGTTCTTC	CASSPGQGFYNEQFF
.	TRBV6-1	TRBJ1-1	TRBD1	TGTGCCAGCCGGGACAGGATGAACACTGAAGCTTTCTTT	CASRDRMNTEAFF
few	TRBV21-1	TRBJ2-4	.	TGTGCCAGCAGCAAAGGAAGGGAGCGGGGGGGCGCCCGGGGAAACATTCAGTACTTC	CASSKGRERGGARGNIQYF
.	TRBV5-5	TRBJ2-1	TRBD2	TGTGCCAGCAGCTTGGAACTAGCGGGGGGAGATGGCGCGTTCGATGAGCAGTTCTTC	CASSLELAGGDGAFDEQFF
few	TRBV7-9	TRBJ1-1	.	TGTGCCAGCAGCCTACCCCTGAACACTGAAGCTTTCTTT	CASSLPLNTEAFF
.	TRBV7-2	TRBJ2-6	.	TGTGCCAGCAGTCCCAACTCTGGGGCCAACGTCCTGACTTTC	CASSPNSGANVLTF
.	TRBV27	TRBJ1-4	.	TGTGCCAGCAGAAAACAGGGAGGGGGGGAAAAACTGTTTTTT	CASRKQGGGEKLFF
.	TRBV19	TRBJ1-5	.	TGTGCCAGTAGTATGTCTTTCTACGAGCCCCAGCATTTT	CASSMSFYEPQHF
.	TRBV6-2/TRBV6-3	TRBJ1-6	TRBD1	TGTGCCAGCAGTTCGTCAGGGACAGGGTTCTATTCACCCCTCCACTTT	CASSSSGTGFYSPLHF
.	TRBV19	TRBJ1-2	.	TGTGCCAGTAGTATAGCTGCAGGAAACTATGGCTACACCTTC	CASSIAAGNYGYTF
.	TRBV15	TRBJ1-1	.	TGTGCCACCAGCTTCGACAGGACGGGAACTGAAGCTTTCTTT	CATSFDRTGTEAFF